This TCR beta chain was sequenced during a study of cytotoxic CD8 clonotypes in ibrutinib-treated CLL. Sequenced by immunoSEQ multiplex PCR; TCRdb stores in-frame clones only, minus some. The sample contains 65,000 to 90,000 clones, approximately 87% of which appear only once. V was trimmed by 1 base and J by 7 bases, leaving 15 bases between them. Germline V gene data show CDR1 as SGHRS and CDR2 as YFSETQ. CDR3 length equals 15 residues. The sample consisted of PBMCs, taken after 24 months of ibrutinib treatment. This clonotype originated in a human donor with chronic lymphocytic leukemia. V usage is TRBV5-1 and J usage is TRBJ2-1, with D uncertain. The CDR3 loop reads CASSLRGGNFNEQFF. In nucleotides, the CDR3 is TGCGCCAGCAGCTTGAGAGGCGGCAATTTTAATGAGCAGTTCTTC.